The sequence of this T cell receptor beta chain was determined in a study of monozygotic twins with inflammatory bowel disease. Of note for this clonotype: The antigen is unknown.

Germline V lookup: CDR1 MNHEY, CDR2 SMNVEV (reference sequence). The CDR3 length is 15 residues. Study-level results: Healthy co-twins showed greater TCRbeta diversity (inverse Simpson) than IBD patients. Repertoire similarity was not found to differ between concordant and discordant twins, possibly from limited power.

The RNA usage for each TCR library was roughly 3,300 ng of total RNA. Template switching incorporated UMIs with a 6-nucleotide sample barcode. TCRdb re-called the 5' RACE reads; one entry per CDR3 protein, DNA not given. The record lists a few hundred thousand distinct CDR3 sequences, of which the ten most abundant hold around 2.5%. The source material was blood. The chain joins TRBV27 to TRBJ2-1. This clonotype was obtained from a human donor with ulcerative colitis or Crohn's disease, or a healthy co-twin of an affected twin (not recorded which). This CDR3 is CASSLAGSPYNEQFF.